The present T cell receptor (beta chain) was sequenced within a study of post-analysis software for immune sequencing data. Study-level results: Elevated frequency relative to controls characterized several TRBV segments in patients, TRBV5-6, TRBV5-1 and TRBV20-1 among them. Multiple sclerosis was associated with a significant reduction in normalized Chao1 diversity relative to controls.

A few counts support this clonotype. Its antigen is unknown. Germline loops: CDR1 DFQATT, CDR2 SNEGSKA (reference sequence). Trimming removed 8 bases from V and 5 bases from J; junction bases left unmatched: 6. The CDR3 is made up of 12 amino acids. Prepared TCR beta cDNA libraries contained unique molecular identifiers. Each batch of 1 to 10 million T cells produced a few hundred thousand cDNA molecules. MiXCR, applied by TCRdb to the PCR reads, yields one record per CDR3 protein. The data show roughly 580,000 distinct CDR3 sequences, with about 40% seen just once and 1.5% to 2% held by the top ten. Sequenced input: blood. The sequence was obtained from a girl aged 10 to 17 with multiple sclerosis. The chain links TRBV20-1 to TRBJ1-1, with TRBD1 identical over 9 bases. The CDR3 coding sequence is TGCAGTACGGGACAGGGTAATACTGAAGCTTTCTTT. It encodes CSTGQGNTEAFF.